This T cell receptor beta chain was profiled in a study of blood T cells in healthy people across ages. Using a J-beta primer mix together with a sample-barcoded 5' primer, a second PCR was run for roughly 7 to 12 cycles. From the 5' RACE reads, TCRdb called clonotypes with MiXCR, one entry per CDR3 protein. The sample lists around 990,000 distinct CDR3 sequences, under 40% occurring once. Samples had at least 6 million PBMCs isolated from them. V shed 7 bases and J shed 4 bases, with 13 bases lying between them. Germline V lookup: CDR1 DFQATT, CDR2 SNEGSKA (reference sequence). The CDR3 is 12 amino acids. To note about this clonotype: Antigen specificity is unknown.

Study-wide results and caveats: A strong correlation between TCR beta diversity and naive T cell percentage was seen.

The clonotype was recovered from a man aged 18 to 30 in good health. Sequencing input: blood. The chain employs TRBV20-1 and TRBJ1-1, with D unclear. The CDR3 nucleotides read TGCAGTGTGAGGCGGAGTAGCACTGAAGCTTTCTTT. Its protein is CSVRRSSTEAFF.